This T cell receptor (beta chain) was identified during a study of esophageal squamous cell carcinoma under preoperative chemotherapy. The overall study: Both tumor-infiltrating lymphocytes and peripheral blood T cells were profiled.

This CDR3 contains 14 residues. Germline V gene sequence: CDR1 MNHNS, CDR2 SASEGT. V lost 7 bases, J lost 4 bases, and 3 bases stayed unmatched. MiXCR, applied by TCRdb to the PCR reads, yields one record per CDR3 protein. This sample has roughly 13,000 distinct CDR3 sequences, with approximately 54% found just once. On this clonotype: Its antigen is unknown.

Points from the study as a whole: Paclitaxel-nedaplatin therapy caused immediate, substantial clonotype frequency changes. Tumor-infiltrating lymphocytes showed no significant post-chemotherapy TCR diversity increase, unlike peripheral T cells.

The time point: before preoperative PTX-NDP chemotherapy. Patients received paclitaxel-nedaplatin as preoperative chemotherapy before surgery. The clonotype comes from a human donor with esophageal squamous cell carcinoma. The donor label of this sample is uncertain. The chain carries TRBV6-1 and TRBJ2-1; 11 bases agree with TRBD2. Sampling was performed from a patient given preoperative chemotherapy. This chain's CDR3 is CASTGTSGYNEQFF. The CDR3 bases are TGTGCCAGCACCGGGACTAGCGGTTACAATGAGCAGTTCTTC.